A selection of T cell receptor beta chains follows, all from one sample in a study of post-analysis software for immune sequencing data. Each CDR3 protein gets one entry after TCRdb re-called the PCR reads with MiXCR. The data hold over 150,000 distinct CDR3 sequences, with around 36% observed a single time. This specimen was blood, taken after autologous hematopoietic stem cell transplantation. These receptors all come from a girl between 10 and 17 years old with multiple sclerosis. Both conserved end residues are part of each CDR3. D genes are given only for firm matches. Expanded clones get a size class; other rows say once, few or many, or leave the size out.

TRBD2,TRBV6-5,TRBJ2-5,-,TGTGCCAGCAGTTACTCCGTAGCGGGAGGGGTGAATGAGCAGTACTTC,CASSYSVAGGVNEQYF
-,TRBV29-1,TRBJ1-2,many,TGCAGCGTTGAGAGGGGGGTCGGCGGCTACACCTTC,CSVERGVGGYTF
-,TRBV18,TRBJ2-7,-,TGTGCCAGCTCACGCGCCTCGGGGCCAGCGAGCTCCTACGAGCAGTACTTC,CASSRASGPASSYEQYF
TRBD1,TRBV12-5,TRBJ2-7,-,TGTGCTAGTGGCTCCCCGGGACAGGGCTCCTACGAGCAGTACTTC,CASGSPGQGSYEQYF
-,TRBV5-1,TRBJ1-2,many,TGCGCCAGCAGCTTGGGCGGCAGTAACTATGGCTACACCTTC,CASSLGGSNYGYTF
TRBD2,TRBV2,TRBJ2-1,many,TGTGCCAGCAGCGAAATTTCGCCTTACGCCGGGACTAGTTTTCGTGGTGAGCAGTTCTTC,CASSEISPYAGTSFRGEQFF
-,TRBV5-6,TRBJ2-5,once,TGTGCCAGCAGCGAGACACTCGGGGGAGAGACCCAGTACTTC,CASSETLGGETQYF
TRBD1,TRBV6-5,TRBJ2-7,-,TGTGCCAGCAGTGGCCCAAGGGGGCGTTCCTACGAGCAGTACTTC,CASSGPRGRSYEQYF
TRBD2,TRBV4-2,TRBJ2-5,-,TGTGCCAGCAGGGCGGGGGGACAAGAGACCCAGTACTTC,CASRAGGQETQYF
TRBD2,TRBV29-1,TRBJ2-7,-,TGCAGTGTTGACGTGAGGGGCGGGGGATACGAGCAGTACTTC,CSVDVRGGGYEQYF
-,TRBV21-1,TRBJ1-5,-,TGTGCCAGCAGCAACCGGATGATTTGGGTCTCGAGCAATCAGCCCCAGCATTTT,CASSNRMIWVSSNQPQHF
TRBD2,TRBV19,TRBJ2-5,-,TGTGCCAGTAGTATAGACCTAGCGGTTCAAGAGACCCAGTACTTC,CASSIDLAVQETQYF
-,TRBV12-3/TRBV12-4,TRBJ2-1,many,TGTGCCAGCAGTTTAGGGCTAGTGGGACGGCAGTTCTTC,CASSLGLVGRQFF
TRBD1,TRBV5-1,TRBJ1-3,-,TGCGCCAGCAGCTTGGCGGGGACAGGGAGAATTGGAAACACCATATATTTT,CASSLAGTGRIGNTIYF
TRBD1,TRBV29-1,TRBJ2-1,many,TGCAGCGTTGAAACAGGGGCTGAGCAGTTCTTC,CSVETGAEQFF
-,TRBV2,TRBJ1-5,-,TGTGCCAGCAGTGGTAGGAGGGAGCAGCCCCAGCATTTT,CASSGRREQPQHF
-,TRBV27,TRBJ2-2,-,TGTGCCAGCAGTTTTTTTGAGGACGGGGAGCTGTTTTTT,CASSFFEDGELFF
-,TRBV20-1,TRBJ2-3,few,TGCAGTGCTAGAAGCGAGCTGGGGACAGATACGCAGTATTTT,CSARSELGTDTQYF
-,TRBV18,TRBJ1-1,-,TGTGCCAGCTCGACAGGCAGGGAAACTGAAGCTTTCTTT,CASSTGRETEAFF
TRBD1,TRBV12-3/TRBV12-4,TRBJ1-5,-,TGTGCCAGCAGTTCGACAGGGAGAGGACAGCCCCAGCATTTT,CASSSTGRGQPQHF
-,TRBV5-1,TRBJ2-7,-,TGCGCCAGCAGGGCTGTTGAGTTCTCCTACGAGCAGTACTTC,CASRAVEFSYEQYF
-,TRBV12-3/TRBV12-4,TRBJ2-1,few,TGTGCCAGCACCCCAGGCGGCTCCTACAATGAGCAGTTCTTC,CASTPGGSYNEQFF
TRBD2,TRBV20-1,TRBJ2-1,-,TGCAGTGCCAGCGGGTGGGAGGGGCAGGATGAGCAGTTCTTC,CSASGWEGQDEQFF
-,TRBV4-3,TRBJ2-2,-,TGCGCCAGCAGCCAAGGGGGACACCATGACGGGGAGCTGTTTTTT,CASSQGGHHDGELFF
TRBD1,TRBV24-1,TRBJ2-1,many,TGTGCCACCAGTGACGGACAGGGGGATCGGAATGAGCAGTTCTTC,CATSDGQGDRNEQFF
-,TRBV29-1,TRBJ2-5,many,TGCAGCGTGCTGGCTACCCAAGAGACCCAGTACTTC,CSVLATQETQYF
-,TRBV3-1,TRBJ2-7,few,TGTGCCAGCAGCCAAGTTGGCTACGAGCAGTACTTC,CASSQVGYEQYF
TRBD1,TRBV5-1,TRBJ2-7,many,TGCGCCAGCAGCTTTGGGTTGGGGGACAGCTCCTACGAGCAGTACTTC,CASSFGLGDSSYEQYF
-,TRBV4-3,TRBJ2-1,many,TGCGCCAGCAGCCAAGAGGGCGGTAGCGGCTCGTACAATGAGCAGTTCTTC,CASSQEGGSGSYNEQFF
-,TRBV15,TRBJ2-7,-,TGTGCCACCAGCAGCACCCACGAGCAGTACTTC,CATSSTHEQYF
-,TRBV15,TRBJ2-1,few,TGTGCCACCAGCAGTTACAATGAGCAGTTCTTC,CATSSYNEQFF
-,TRBV10-3,TRBJ1-5,few,TGTGCCATCAGTGAGTCGACGGGTCAGCCCCAGCATTTT,CAISESTGQPQHF
-,TRBV4-3,TRBJ1-5,few,TGCGCCAGCAGCCAAGATGTGGGTAGCAATCAGCCCCAGCATTTT,CASSQDVGSNQPQHF
TRBD2,TRBV5-5,TRBJ2-3,few,TGTGCCAGCCTCAGGGAGGGGCGCACAGATACGCAGTATTTT,CASLREGRTDTQYF
-,TRBV5-1,TRBJ1-1,-,TGCGCCAGCAGCTGGAGCCAATTTGGCGCTGAAGCTTTCTTT,CASSWSQFGAEAFF
-,TRBV29-1,TRBJ1-2,many,TGCAGCGTTGAGCAGTCTCCAGGGAATGGCTACACCTTC,CSVEQSPGNGYTF
-,TRBV11-2,TRBJ2-3,-,TGTGCCAGCAGCTTATGGGCCCAGGGTGAAGGAGATACGCAGTATTTT,CASSLWAQGEGDTQYF
-,TRBV7-2,TRBJ2-1,few,TGTGCCAGCAGCTGGGGGGTAGCAGGCAATGAGCAGTTCTTC,CASSWGVAGNEQFF
-,TRBV12-3/TRBV12-4,TRBJ1-1,-,TGTGCCAGCAGCCCCCCGAACACTGAAGCTTTCTTT,CASSPPNTEAFF
-,TRBV2,TRBJ2-7,-,TGTGCCAGCAGTGAGGGCAGAGCCGAGCAGTACTTC,CASSEGRAEQYF
TRBD2,TRBV12-3/TRBV12-4,TRBJ2-7,-,TGTGCCAGCCCCAAGAGCGGGGGGCCCTACGAGCAGTACTTC,CASPKSGGPYEQYF
TRBD1,TRBV28,TRBJ2-7,-,TGTGCCAGCAATCCAGGGGGCAGTTCCTACGAGCAGTACTTC,CASNPGGSSYEQYF
-,TRBV9,TRBJ1-2,few,TGTGCCAGCAGCCTCTTAGACGGGGCTAACTATGGCTACACCTTC,CASSLLDGANYGYTF
-,TRBV9,TRBJ1-1,-,TGTGCCAGCGGCGAGGACACTGAAGCTTTCTTT,CASGEDTEAFF
-,TRBV6-2/TRBV6-3,TRBJ1-1,-,TGTGCCAGCAGTTACGAGAGTCCACTCACTGAAGCTTTCTTT,CASSYESPLTEAFF
TRBD1,TRBV27,TRBJ2-5,few,TGTGCCAGCAGTTTACGACAGGGGATCTCGACCCAGTACTTC,CASSLRQGISTQYF
-,TRBV11-3,TRBJ2-7,once,TGTGCCAGCAGCTTAGTGGGGACTCCTGAATACGAGCAGTACTTC,CASSLVGTPEYEQYF
-,TRBV20-1,TRBJ1-1,-,TGCAGTGCTGCGATGATTGAAGCTTTCTTT,CSAAMIEAFF
-,TRBV5-6,TRBJ2-7,few,TGTGCCAGCAGCCAGACCGGAGGGCCGGCTGACGAGCAGTACTTC,CASSQTGGPADEQYF
-,TRBV29-1,TRBJ2-4,many,TGCAGCGTTGAAAACGGGGCCAAAAACATTCAGTACTTC,CSVENGAKNIQYF
-,TRBV29-1,TRBJ2-1,few,TGCAGCGTTGAAGATCCAGGATCTCTCGGGCAGTTCTTC,CSVEDPGSLGQFF
-,TRBV20-1,TRBJ2-4,few,TGCAGTGCTAGCCCCCGGGACAACAACTGGAACATTCAGTACTTC,CSASPRDNNWNIQYF